This T cell receptor beta chain was sequenced during a study of shared clonotypes between healthy human individuals. Findings and caveats of the study: Sampling included only blood; tissue repertoires likely differ.

In regard to this clone: Its matching antigen is unknown.

Around 310 ng DNA, approximately 30,000 T cell genomes, went into unsorted PBMC replicate PCRs. TCRdb's copy holds only in-frame clones and misses some; the assay was immunoSEQ multiplex PCR. The sample consists of approximately 500,000 clones, approximately 81% of them appearing once. The germline V and J ends were trimmed by 7 bases and 9 bases, with 13 bases remaining between them. The length of the CDR3 is 12 residues. CDR1 MDHEN and CDR2 SYDVKM come from the germline V gene. The source of this sequence is a woman in her forties in good health. Some clones in this sample may be carry-over from other donors' samples. The chain employs TRBV28 and TRBJ1-5; TRBD1 might be the D (5 bases). What was sequenced was PBMCs. CDR3 in DNA: TGTGCCAGCACCGGGACTTCCCTGCCCCAGCATTTT. Translating gives CASTGTSLPQHF.